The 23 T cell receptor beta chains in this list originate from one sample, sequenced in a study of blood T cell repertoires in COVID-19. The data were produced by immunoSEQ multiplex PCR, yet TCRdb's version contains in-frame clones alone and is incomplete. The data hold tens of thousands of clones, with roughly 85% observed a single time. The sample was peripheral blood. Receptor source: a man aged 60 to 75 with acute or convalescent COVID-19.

Written as DNA, the CDR3 is TGTGCCAGCAGTTACTCGCCGGGAGGGTCCTACGAGCAGTACTTC. This codes for CASSYSPGGSYEQYF. The V and J genes are TRBV6-5 and TRBJ2-7; 8 nucleotides agree with TRBD2. The germline gives CDR1 MNHEY, CDR2 SVGAGI. The V segment lost 0 bases and the J segment 1 base; nucleotides outside the gene matches: 2. This CDR3 contains 15 residues.

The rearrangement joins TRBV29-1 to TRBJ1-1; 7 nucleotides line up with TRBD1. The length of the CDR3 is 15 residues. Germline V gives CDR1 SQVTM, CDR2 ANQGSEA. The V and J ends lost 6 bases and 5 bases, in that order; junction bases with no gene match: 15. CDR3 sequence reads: CSVARDSQFYTEAFF. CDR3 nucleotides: TGCAGCGTGGCCCGGGACAGCCAGTTTTATACTGAAGCTTTCTTT.

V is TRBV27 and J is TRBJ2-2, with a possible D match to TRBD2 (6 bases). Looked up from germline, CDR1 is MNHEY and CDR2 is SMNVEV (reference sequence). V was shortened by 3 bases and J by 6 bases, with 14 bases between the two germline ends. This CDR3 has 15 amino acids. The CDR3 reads CASSLEGNFAGELFF. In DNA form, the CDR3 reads TGTGCCAGCAGTTTGGAGGGTAATTTCGCCGGGGAGCTGTTTTTT.

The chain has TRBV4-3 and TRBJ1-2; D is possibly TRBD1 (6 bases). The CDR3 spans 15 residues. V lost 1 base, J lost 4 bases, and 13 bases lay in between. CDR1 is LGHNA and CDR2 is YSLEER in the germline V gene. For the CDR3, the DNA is TGCGCCAGCAGCCAAGTTGAGGGGACAACCTATGGCTACACCTTC. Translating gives CASSQVEGTTYGYTF.

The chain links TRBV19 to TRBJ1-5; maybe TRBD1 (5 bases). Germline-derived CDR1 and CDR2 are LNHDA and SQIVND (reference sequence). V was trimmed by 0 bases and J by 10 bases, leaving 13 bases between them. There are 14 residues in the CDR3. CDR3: CASSIDGALGPQHF. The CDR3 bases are TGTGCCAGTAGTATAGATGGGGCTCTAGGTCCCCAGCATTTT.

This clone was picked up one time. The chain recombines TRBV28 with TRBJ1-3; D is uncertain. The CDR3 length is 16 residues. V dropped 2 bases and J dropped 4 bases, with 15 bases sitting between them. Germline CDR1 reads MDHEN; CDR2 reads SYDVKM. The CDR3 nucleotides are TGTGCCAGCAGTTTAACGTCTACTACGATCGGAAACACCATATATTTT. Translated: CASSLTSTTIGNTIYF.

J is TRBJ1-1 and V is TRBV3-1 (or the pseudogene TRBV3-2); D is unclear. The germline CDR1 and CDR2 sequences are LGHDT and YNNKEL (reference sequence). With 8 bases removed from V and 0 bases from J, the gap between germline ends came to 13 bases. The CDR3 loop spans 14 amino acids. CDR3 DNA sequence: TGTGCCAGCTCGGTTCGGAGCCTGAACACTGAAGCTTTCTTT. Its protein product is CASSVRSLNTEAFF.

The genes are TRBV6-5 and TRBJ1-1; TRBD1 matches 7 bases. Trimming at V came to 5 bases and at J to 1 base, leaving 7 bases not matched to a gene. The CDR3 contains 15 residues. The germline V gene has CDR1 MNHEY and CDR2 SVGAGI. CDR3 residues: CASSKEGAQNTEAFF. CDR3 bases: TGTGCCAGCAGTAAGGAGGGGGCCCAGAACACTGAAGCTTTCTTT.

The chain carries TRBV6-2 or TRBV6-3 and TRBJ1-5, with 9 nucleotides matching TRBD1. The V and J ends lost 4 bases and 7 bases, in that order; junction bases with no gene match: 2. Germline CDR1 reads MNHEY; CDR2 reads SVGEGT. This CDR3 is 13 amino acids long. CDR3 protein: CASSSDRGQPQHF. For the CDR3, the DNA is TGTGCCAGCAGTTCGGACAGGGGACAGCCCCAGCATTTT.

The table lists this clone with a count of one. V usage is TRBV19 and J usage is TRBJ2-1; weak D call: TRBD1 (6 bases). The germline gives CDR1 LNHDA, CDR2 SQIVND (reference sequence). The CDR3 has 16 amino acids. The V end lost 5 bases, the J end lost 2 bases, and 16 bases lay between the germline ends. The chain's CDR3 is CASSANRAVTYNEQFF. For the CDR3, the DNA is TGTGCCAGTAGTGCCAACAGGGCCGTAACCTACAATGAGCAGTTCTTC. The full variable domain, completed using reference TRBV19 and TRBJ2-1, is DGGITQSPKYLFRKEGQNVTLSCEQNLNHDAMYWYRQDPGQGLRLIYYSQIVNDFQKGDIAEGYSVSREKKESFPLTVTSAQKNPTAFYLCASSANRAVTYNEQFFGPGTRLTVL.

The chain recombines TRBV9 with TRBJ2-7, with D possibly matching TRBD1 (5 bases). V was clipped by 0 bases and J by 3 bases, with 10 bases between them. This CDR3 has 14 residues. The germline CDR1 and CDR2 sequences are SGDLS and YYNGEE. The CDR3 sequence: CASSVGQTNYEQYF. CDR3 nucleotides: TGTGCCAGCAGCGTAGGACAGACCAACTACGAGCAGTACTTC.

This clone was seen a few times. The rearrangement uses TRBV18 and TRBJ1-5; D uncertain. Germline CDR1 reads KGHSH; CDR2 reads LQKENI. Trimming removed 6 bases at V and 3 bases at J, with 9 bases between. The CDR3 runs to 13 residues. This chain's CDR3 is CASSDNNNQPQHF. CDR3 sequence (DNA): TGTGCCAGCTCTGACAACAACAATCAGCCCCAGCATTTT.

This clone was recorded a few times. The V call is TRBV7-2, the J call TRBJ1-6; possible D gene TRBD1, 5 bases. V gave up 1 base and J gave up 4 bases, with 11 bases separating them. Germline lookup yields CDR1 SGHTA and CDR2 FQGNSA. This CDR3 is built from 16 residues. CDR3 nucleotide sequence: TGTGCCAGCAGCTTAGAGCGGGGACTGTATAATTCACCCCTCCACTTT. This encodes CASSLERGLYNSPLHF.

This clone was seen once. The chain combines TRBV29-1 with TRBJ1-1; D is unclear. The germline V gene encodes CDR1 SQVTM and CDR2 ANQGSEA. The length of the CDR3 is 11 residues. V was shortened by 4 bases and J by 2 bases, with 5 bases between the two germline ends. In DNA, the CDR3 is TGCAGCGTTGTAGTTAACACTGAAGCTTTCTTT. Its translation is CSVVVNTEAFF.

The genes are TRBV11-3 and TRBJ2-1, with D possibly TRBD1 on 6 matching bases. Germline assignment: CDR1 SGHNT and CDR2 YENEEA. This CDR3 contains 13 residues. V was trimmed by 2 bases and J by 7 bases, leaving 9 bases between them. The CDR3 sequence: CASSLRRGNEQFF. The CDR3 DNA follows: TGTGCCAGCAGCTTACGCAGGGGTAATGAGCAGTTCTTC.

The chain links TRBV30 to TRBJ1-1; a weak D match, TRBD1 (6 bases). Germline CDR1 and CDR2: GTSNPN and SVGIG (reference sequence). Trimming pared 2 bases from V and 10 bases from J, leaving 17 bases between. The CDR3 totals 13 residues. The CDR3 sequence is CAWSLDRIAGAFF. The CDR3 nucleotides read TGTGCCTGGAGTCTCGACAGGATTGCTGGAGCTTTCTTT.

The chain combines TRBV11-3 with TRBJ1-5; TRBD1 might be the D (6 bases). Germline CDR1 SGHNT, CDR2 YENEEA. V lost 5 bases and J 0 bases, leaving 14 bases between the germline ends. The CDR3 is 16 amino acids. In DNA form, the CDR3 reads TGTGCCAGCAGCGTCATGGACAGATATAGCAATCAGCCCCAGCATTTT. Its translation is CASSVMDRYSNQPQHF.

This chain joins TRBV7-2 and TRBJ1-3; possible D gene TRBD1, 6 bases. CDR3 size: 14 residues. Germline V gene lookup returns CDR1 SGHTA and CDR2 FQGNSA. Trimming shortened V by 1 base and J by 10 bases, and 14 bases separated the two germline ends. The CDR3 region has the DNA TGTGCCAGCAGCTTAGGTGGTAGGCAGGGGACCATATATTTT. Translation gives CASSLGGRQGTIYF.

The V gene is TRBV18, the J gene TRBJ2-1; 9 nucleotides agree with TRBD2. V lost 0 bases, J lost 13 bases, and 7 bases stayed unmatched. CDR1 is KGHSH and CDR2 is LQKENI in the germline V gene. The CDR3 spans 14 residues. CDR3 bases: TGTGCCAGCTCACCACCTAGCAGCGGGGGGACTCAGTTCTTC. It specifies CASSPPSSGGTQFF.

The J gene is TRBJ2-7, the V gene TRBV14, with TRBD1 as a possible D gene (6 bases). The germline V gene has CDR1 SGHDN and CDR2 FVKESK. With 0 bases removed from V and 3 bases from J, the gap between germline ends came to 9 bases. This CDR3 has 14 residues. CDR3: CASSQETGYYEQYF. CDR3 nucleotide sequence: TGTGCCAGCAGCCAAGAGACAGGCTACTACGAGCAGTACTTC.

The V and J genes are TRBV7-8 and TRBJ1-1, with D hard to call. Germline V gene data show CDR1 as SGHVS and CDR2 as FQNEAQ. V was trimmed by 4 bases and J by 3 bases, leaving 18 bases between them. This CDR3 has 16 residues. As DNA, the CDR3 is TGTGCCAGCAGCTCAAGAGCGTATCTCGAGGACACTGAAGCTTTCTTT. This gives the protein CASSSRAYLEDTEAFF.

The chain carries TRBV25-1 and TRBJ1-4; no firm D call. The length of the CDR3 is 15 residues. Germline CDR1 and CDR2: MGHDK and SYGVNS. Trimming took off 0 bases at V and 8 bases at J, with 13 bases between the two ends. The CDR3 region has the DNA TGTGCCAGCAGTGAATATGTTGGCAATCTGGAAAAACTGTTTTTT. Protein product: CASSEYVGNLEKLFF.

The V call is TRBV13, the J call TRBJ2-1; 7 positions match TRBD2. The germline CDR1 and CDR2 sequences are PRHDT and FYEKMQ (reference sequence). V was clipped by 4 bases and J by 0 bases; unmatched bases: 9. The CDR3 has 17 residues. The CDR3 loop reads CASSSPSGESSYNEQFF. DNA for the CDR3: TGTGCCAGCAGCTCGCCTAGCGGAGAGAGCTCCTACAATGAGCAGTTCTTC.